The 9 T cell receptor beta chains given below trace back to one sample, sequenced in a study of cytomegalovirus exposure and HLA in healthy donors. Vbeta (60) and Jbeta (13) primers were used in the PCR. Data came from immunoSEQ multiplex PCR; TCRdb stores just in-frame clones and leaves some out. This sample has 200,000 to 250,000 clones, with around 80% found just once. Material: PBMCs. These receptors were obtained from a boy between 2 and 10 years old in good health and CMV-seronegative.

The genes are TRBV7-2 and TRBJ2-5, with 7 positions matching TRBD2. Germline-derived CDR1 and CDR2 are SGHTA and FQGNSA. CDR3 size: 14 residues. The junction had 16 bases not matched to a gene; V was cut back by 6 bases and J by 12 bases. The CDR3 DNA reads TGTGCCAGCAGTCAAGACTCGCGGGAGATTACCAAGTACTTC. It codes for CASSQDSREITKYF.

A remark on this clone: The junction departs from germline at one end; a sequencing error may be responsible. The chain recombines TRBV7-6 with TRBJ1-1; D is perhaps TRBD1 (5 bases). The CDR3 covers 17 residues. Germline CDR1 SGHVS, CDR2 FNYEAQ. The CDR3 DNA reads as TGTGCCGGCAGCCTCGCCACGGGGGGTTCCCCTTCAACTGAAGCTTTCTTT. Protein sequence: CAGSLATGGSPSTEAFF.

The V and J genes are TRBV18 and TRBJ2-7; D is possibly TRBD1 (6 bases). This CDR3 is built from 15 residues. Per germline, CDR1 KGHSH and CDR2 LQKENI. V shed 2 bases and J shed 2 bases, with 13 bases lying between them. The CDR3 DNA reads TGTGCCAGCTCACCAGGTTCGGACAGCACCTACGAGCAGTACTTC. Translating gives CASSPGSDSTYEQYF. Filled out from reference TRBV18 and TRBJ2-7, the complete variable domain reads NAGVMQNPRHLVRRRGQEARLRCSPMKGHSHVYWYRQLPEEGLKFMVYLQKENIIDESGMPKERFSAEFPKEGPSILRIQQVVRGDSAAYFCASSPGSDSTYEQYFGPGTRLTVT.

The chain carries TRBV21-1 and TRBJ1-2. TRBV21-1 is designated a pseudogene. The CDR3 covers 16 residues. The CDR3 region has the DNA TGTGCCAGCAGCAAAAGGGAGGGGCCTCCATGGTATGGCTACACCTTC. Amino acids: CASSKREGPPWYGYTF.

The chain has TRBV10-3 and TRBJ1-2, with D unresolved. Germline V gene data show CDR1 as ENHRY and CDR2 as SYGVKD. CDR3 length: 12 amino acids. The ends were cut back, 2 bases at V and 7 bases at J, with 8 bases in the middle. This CDR3 reads CAISEIGGGYTF. Here the CDR3 DNA reads TGTGCCATCAGTGAGATCGGAGGTGGCTACACCTTC.

V is TRBV5-4 and J is TRBJ2-7; 8 bases line up with TRBD2. The CDR3 covers 13 residues. With 3 bases clipped from V and 6 bases from J, the junction kept 5 bases outside the gene matches. Germline V gene data show CDR1 as SGHNT and CDR2 as YYREEE (reference sequence). For the CDR3, the DNA is TGTGCCAGCAGCTATGGACTAGCCCGCGAGCAGTACTTC. Residues: CASSYGLAREQYF. The complete variable domain, with remaining parts taken from reference TRBV5-4 and TRBJ2-7, reads ETGVTQSPTHLIKTRGQQVTLRCSSQSGHNTVSWYQQALGQGPQFIFQYYREEENGRGNFPPRFSGLQFPNYSSELNVNALELDDSALYLCASSYGLAREQYFGPGTRLTVT.

The gene calls are TRBV6-5 and TRBJ2-7; 9 bases agree with TRBD1. The CDR3 has 15 amino acids. Germline CDR1 and CDR2: MNHEY and SVGAGI. J gave up 0 bases and V 6 bases, and 6 bases lay outside the gene matches. CDR3 residues: CASRFGTGSSYEQYF. CDR3 DNA sequence: TGTGCCAGCAGATTCGGGACAGGGAGCTCCTACGAGCAGTACTTC.

V usage is TRBV15 and J usage is TRBJ1-4; D not certain. The CDR3 length is 14 residues. V lost 3 bases and J 5 bases, leaving 10 bases between the germline ends. The V gene's germline CDR1 is LNHNV and CDR2 YYDKDF (reference sequence). For the CDR3, the DNA is TGTGCCACCAGCAGGGCGGGATTAAATGAAAAACTGTTTTTT. Translating gives CATSRAGLNEKLFF.

For this clone: A read error may produce the germline difference seen at one junction end. The chain uses TRBV20-1 and TRBJ1-2, with D hard to call. The CDR3 has 8 residues. CDR1 and CDR2 (germline): DFQATT, SNEGSKA (reference sequence). CDR3 region: CSASPYLF. CDR3 bases: TGCAGTGCTTCCCCCTATCTCTTC.